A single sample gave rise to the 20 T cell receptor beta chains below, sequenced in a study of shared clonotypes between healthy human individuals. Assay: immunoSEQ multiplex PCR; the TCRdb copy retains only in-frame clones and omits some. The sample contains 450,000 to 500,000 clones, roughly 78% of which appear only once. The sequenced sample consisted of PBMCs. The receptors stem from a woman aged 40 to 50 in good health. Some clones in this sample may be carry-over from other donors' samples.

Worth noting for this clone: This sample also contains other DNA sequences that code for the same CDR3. The CDR3 reads CASSTRTGAYEQYF. The CDR3 DNA follows: TGTGCCAGCAGCACGAGGACAGGGGCCTACGAGCAGTACTTC. This chain joins TRBV7-2 and TRBJ2-7, with 9 bases that match TRBD1. With 5 bases clipped from V and 2 bases from J, the junction kept 4 bases outside the gene matches. Per the germline V gene, CDR1 is SGHTA and CDR2 is FQGNSA. This CDR3 has 14 amino acids.

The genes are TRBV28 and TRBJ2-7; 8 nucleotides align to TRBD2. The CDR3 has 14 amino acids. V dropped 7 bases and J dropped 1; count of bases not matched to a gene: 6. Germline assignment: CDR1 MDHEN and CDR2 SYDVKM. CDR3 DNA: TGTGCCAGCAAACTAGCGGCCGGGTCCTACGAGCAGTACTTC. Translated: CASKLAAGSYEQYF.

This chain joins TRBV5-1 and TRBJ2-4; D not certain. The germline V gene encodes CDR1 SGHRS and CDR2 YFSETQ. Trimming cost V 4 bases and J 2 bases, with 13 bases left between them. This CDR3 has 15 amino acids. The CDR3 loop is CASSDPRSPKNIQYF. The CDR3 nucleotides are TGCGCCAGCAGCGACCCAAGATCCCCCAAAAACATTCAGTACTTC.

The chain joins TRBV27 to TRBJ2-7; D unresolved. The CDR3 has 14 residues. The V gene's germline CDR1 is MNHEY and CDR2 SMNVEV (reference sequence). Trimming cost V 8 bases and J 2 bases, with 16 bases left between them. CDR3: CASLAALPPYEQYF. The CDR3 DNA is TGTGCCAGCCTTGCGGCATTACCCCCCTACGAGCAGTACTTC.

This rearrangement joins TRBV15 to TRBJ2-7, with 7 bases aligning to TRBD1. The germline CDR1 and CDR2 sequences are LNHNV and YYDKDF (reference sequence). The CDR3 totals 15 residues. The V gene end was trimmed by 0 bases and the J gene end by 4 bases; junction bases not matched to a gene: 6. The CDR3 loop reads CATSRDMGQTYEQYF. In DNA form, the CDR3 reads TGTGCCACCAGCAGAGATATGGGACAGACATACGAGCAGTACTTC.

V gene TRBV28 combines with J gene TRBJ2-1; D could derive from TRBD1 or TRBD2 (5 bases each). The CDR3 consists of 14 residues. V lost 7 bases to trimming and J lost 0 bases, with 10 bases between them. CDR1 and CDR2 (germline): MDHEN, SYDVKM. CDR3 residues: CASTLGVSYNEQFF. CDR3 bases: TGTGCCAGCACCTTGGGGGTCTCCTACAATGAGCAGTTCTTC. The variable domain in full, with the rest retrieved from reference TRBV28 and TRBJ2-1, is DVKVTQSSRYLVKRTGEKVFLECVQDMDHENMFWYRQDPGLGLRLIYFSYDVKMKEKGDIPEGYSVSREKKERFSLILESASTNQTSMYLCASTLGVSYNEQFFGPGTRLTVL.

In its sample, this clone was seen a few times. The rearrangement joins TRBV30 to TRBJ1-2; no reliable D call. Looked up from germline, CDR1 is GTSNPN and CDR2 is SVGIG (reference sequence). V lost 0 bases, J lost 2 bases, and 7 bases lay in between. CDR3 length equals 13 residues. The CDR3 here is CAWSVQWNYGYTF. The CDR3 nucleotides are TGTGCCTGGAGTGTACAGTGGAACTATGGCTACACCTTC.

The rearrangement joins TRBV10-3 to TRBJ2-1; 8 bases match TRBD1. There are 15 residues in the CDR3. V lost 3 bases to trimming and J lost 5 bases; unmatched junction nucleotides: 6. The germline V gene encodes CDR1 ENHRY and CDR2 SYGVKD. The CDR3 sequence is CAISEQGGLNNEQFF. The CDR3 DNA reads TGTGCCATCAGTGAACAGGGGGGTTTGAACAATGAGCAGTTCTTC.

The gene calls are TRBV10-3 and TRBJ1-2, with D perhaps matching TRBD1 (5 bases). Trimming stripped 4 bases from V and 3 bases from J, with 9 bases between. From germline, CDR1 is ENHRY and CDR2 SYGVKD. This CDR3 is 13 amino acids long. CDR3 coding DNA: TGTGCCATCAGTGTGTTAGGGGACTATGGCTACACCTTC. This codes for CAISVLGDYGYTF.

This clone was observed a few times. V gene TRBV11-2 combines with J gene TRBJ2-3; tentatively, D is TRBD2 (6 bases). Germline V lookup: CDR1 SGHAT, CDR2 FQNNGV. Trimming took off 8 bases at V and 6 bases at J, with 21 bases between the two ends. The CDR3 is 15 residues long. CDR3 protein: CASSMGTSIMDTQYF. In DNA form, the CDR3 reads TGTGCCAGCTCAATGGGGACTTCGATAATGGATACGCAGTATTTT.

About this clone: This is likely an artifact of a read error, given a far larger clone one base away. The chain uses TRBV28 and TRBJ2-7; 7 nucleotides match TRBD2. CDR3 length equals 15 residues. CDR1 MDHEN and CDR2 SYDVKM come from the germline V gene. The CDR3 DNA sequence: TGTGCCGGCAGCGGACTAGGATGGGTTTCCTACGAGCAGTACTTC. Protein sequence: CAGSGLGWVSYEQYF.

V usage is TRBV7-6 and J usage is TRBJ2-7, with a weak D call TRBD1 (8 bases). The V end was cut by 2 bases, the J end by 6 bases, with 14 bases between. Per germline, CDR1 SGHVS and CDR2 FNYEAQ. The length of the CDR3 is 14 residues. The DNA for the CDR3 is TGTGCCAGCAGCTTACGGGAGGACAGGGCCGAGCAGTACTTC. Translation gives CASSLREDRAEQYF.

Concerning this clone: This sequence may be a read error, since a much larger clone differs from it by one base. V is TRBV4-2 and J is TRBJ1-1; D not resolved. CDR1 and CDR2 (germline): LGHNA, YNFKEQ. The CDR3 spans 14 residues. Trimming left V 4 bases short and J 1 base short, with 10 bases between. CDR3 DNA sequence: TGTGCCAGCAGCCGAGTGGGCTCGAACACTGAAGCTTTCTTT. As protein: CASSRVGSNTEAFF.

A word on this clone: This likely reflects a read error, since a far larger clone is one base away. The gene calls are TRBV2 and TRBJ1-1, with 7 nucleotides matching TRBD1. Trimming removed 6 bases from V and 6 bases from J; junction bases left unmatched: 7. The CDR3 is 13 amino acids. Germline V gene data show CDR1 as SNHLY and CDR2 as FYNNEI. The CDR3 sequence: CASRADRSSEAFF. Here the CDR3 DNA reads TGTGCCAGCAGGGCGGACAGGAGCTCTGAAGCTTTCTTT.

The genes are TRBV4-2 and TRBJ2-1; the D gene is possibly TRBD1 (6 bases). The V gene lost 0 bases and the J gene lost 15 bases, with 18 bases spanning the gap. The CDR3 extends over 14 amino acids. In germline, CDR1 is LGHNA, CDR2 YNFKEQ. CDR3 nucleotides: TGTGCCAGCAGCCAAGATCTAGTGGGACACTCAACGTTCTTC. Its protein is CASSQDLVGHSTFF.

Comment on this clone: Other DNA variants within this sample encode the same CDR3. CDR3 loop: CASSPGQGSYEQYF. The CDR3 coding sequence is TGTGCCAGCTCACCGGGGCAGGGTTCCTACGAGCAGTACTTC. The chain employs TRBV18 and TRBJ2-7, with D perhaps matching TRBD1 (5 bases). Trimming cost V 3 bases and J 1 base, with 10 bases left between them. Germline CDR1 is KGHSH and CDR2 is LQKENI. The CDR3 consists of 14 residues.

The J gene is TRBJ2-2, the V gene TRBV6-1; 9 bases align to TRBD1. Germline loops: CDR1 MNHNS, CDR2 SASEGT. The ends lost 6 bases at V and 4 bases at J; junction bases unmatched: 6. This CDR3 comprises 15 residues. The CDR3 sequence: CASRGQGLVTGELFF. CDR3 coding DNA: TGTGCCAGCAGAGGACAGGGGTTAGTCACCGGGGAGCTGTTTTTT.

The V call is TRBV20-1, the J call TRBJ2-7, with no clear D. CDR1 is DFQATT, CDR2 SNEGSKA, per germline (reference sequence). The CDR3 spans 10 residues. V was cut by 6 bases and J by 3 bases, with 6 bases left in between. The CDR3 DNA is TGCAGTGCGCCGATCTACGAGCAGTACTTC. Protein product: CSAPIYEQYF.

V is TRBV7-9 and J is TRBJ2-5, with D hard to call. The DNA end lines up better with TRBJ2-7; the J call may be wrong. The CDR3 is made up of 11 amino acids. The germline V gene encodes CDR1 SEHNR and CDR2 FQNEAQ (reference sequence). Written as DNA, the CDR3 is TGTGCCAGCAGTTCACTCTACGAGCAGTACTTC. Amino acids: CASSSLYEQYF.

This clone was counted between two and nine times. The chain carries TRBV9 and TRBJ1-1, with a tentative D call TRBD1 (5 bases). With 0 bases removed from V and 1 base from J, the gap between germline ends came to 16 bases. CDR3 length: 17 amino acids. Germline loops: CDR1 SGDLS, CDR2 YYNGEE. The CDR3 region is CASSVATWGLQNTEAFF. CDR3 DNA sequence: TGTGCCAGCAGCGTAGCTACCTGGGGACTACAGAACACTGAAGCTTTCTTT.